The text below deals with one T cell receptor (beta chain). This may stem from a read error, because a much larger clone lies one nucleotide away. Likely a read error: the CDR3 ends without its conserved phenylalanine or tryptophan. Library construction for TCR beta used iRepertoire HTBI primers and Arm-PCR of CDR3 regions. TCRdb analysed the multiplex PCR reads with MiXCR anew, one entry per CDR3 protein. This table has more than 400,000 distinct CDR3 sequences, roughly 17% appearing once. This entry is derived from a study of regulatory T cells in long-lasting Graves disease. Time point indicated: newly diagnosed GD, antithyroid drugs for less than 3 months. PBMCs provided the RNA from which the TCR library was made. These data were also reused for a study on T cells in Graves' hyperthyroidism and ophthalmopathy.

The sample in question was peripheral blood mononuclear cells (PBMCs), obtained at new diagnosis, from a patient treated with antithyroid drugs. This clonotype originated in a man aged 35-49 years with Graves disease.

The CDR3 here is CASSYSTRATQYL. For the CDR3, the DNA is TGTGCCAGCAGTTACTCGACTCGCGCGACCCAGTACCTC. The chain recombines TRBV6-6 with TRBJ2-5; no definite D call. Germline V gene lookup returns CDR1 MNHNY and CDR2 SVGAGI (reference sequence). Trimming took 0 bases from V and 7 from J, leaving 9 bases between them. The CDR3 runs 13 residues.